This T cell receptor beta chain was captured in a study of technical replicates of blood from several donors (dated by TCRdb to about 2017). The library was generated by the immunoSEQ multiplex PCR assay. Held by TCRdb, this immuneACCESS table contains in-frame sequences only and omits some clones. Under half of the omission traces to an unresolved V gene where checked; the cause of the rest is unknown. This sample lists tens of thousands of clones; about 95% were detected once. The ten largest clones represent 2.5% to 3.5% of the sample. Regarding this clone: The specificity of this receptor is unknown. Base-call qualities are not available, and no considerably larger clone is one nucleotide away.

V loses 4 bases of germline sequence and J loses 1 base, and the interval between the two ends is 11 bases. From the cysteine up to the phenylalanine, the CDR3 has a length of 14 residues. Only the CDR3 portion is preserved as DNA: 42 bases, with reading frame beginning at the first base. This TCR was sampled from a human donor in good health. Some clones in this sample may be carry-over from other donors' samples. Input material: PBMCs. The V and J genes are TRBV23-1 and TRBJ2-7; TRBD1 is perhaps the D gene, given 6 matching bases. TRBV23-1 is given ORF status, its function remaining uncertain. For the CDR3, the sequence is CASSLSGQSYEQYF. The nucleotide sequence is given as TGCGCCAGCAGTCTGTCAGGACAGTCCTACGAGCAGTACTTC.